The clone carrying this T cell receptor (beta chain) occurred once. The data originate from a study of control samples from healthy donors and cancer patients. TCRdb's table, derived via immunoSEQ multiplex PCR, lists solely in-frame clones and lacks some. The sample has about 160,000 clones; roughly nine tenths are singletons. Germline CDR1 reads DFQATT; CDR2 reads SNEGSKA (reference sequence). The CDR3 consists of 13 residues. Trimming left V 3 bases short and J 1 base short, with 7 bases between. This TCR was sampled from a woman under 40 in good health. This chain uses TRBV20-1 with TRBJ2-1; D gene unclear. The specimen was blood. CDR3 residues: CSASLLSYNEQFF. As DNA, the CDR3 is TGCAGTGCTAGTCTATTGTCCTACAATGAGCAGTTCTTC.